These T cell receptor beta chains were read from a single sample in a study of T cells after yellow fever vaccination. TCRdb re-derived calls from the 5' RACE reads in MiXCR, one entry per CDR3 protein. The sample gives some 350,000 distinct CDR3 sequences, approximately 4% of which show up once; about 22% is in the top ten. Sequenced material: PBMCs, taken 5 days after the yellow fever booster vaccination. The receptors derive from a man aged 18 to 30 who received the YFV17D yellow fever vaccine. Both conserved end residues are trimmed from each CDR3.

J gene: TRBJ2-5; V gene: TRBV5-5; CDR3 protein: ASSSRGGTETQY
J gene: TRBJ2-1; V gene: TRBV4-2; CDR3 protein: ASSQEAERGASYNEQF
J gene: TRBJ2-7; V gene: TRBV20-1; CDR3 protein: SAKPGHTSYEQY
J gene: TRBJ2-3; V gene: TRBV7-2; CDR3 protein: ASSFQGSGTDTQY
J gene: TRBJ2-2; V gene: TRBV27; CDR3 protein: ASTPIGDTGELF
J gene: TRBJ2-7; V gene: TRBV5-1; CDR3 protein: ASSLQGADEQY
J gene: TRBJ1-1; V gene: TRBV6-5; CDR3 protein: ASSYRRAGMNTEAF
J gene: TRBJ1-5; V gene: TRBV2; CDR3 protein: ASSEEGSGQPQH
J gene: TRBJ1-2; V gene: TRBV30; CDR3 protein: AWSVQGIYGYT
J gene: TRBJ2-1; V gene: TRBV29-1; CDR3 protein: SVWGGREQF
J gene: TRBJ2-4; V gene: TRBV6-5; CDR3 protein: ASSQRDGGIQY
J gene: TRBJ2-1; V gene: TRBV7-3; CDR3 protein: ASSLQQDNEQF
J gene: TRBJ2-5; V gene: TRBV5-4; CDR3 protein: ASSLVGEAKTQY